A single sample gave rise to the 9 T cell receptor beta chains below, sequenced in a study of beta chain features in type 1 diabetes. Expressed TCRB transcripts were sequenced because the isolated RNA had all been reverse transcribed beforehand. Repertoires were generated with immunoSEQ multiplex PCR, while TCRdb's copy carries only in-frame clones and drops some. The sample has under 450,000 clones; around 16% are singletons. Sequencing was carried out using naive CD4+ T cells from blood. All receptors derive from a woman aged 18-29 years in good health.

This rearrangement joins TRBV5-1 to TRBJ1-1, with D unclear. Looked up from germline, CDR1 is SGHRS and CDR2 is YFSETQ. This CDR3 is 13 amino acids long. The V end was cut by 5 bases, the J end by 8 bases, with 16 bases between. The CDR3 region has the DNA TGCGCCAGCAGAGAGGGTAGGGCTGTAGAAGCTTTCTTT. Its translation is CASREGRAVEAFF.

In its sample, this clone was seen a few times. The V call is TRBV30, the J call TRBJ2-5, with D possibly TRBD1 on 6 matching bases. There are 14 residues in the CDR3. Trimming stripped 3 bases from V and 1 base from J, with 12 bases between. Germline V gene data show CDR1 as GTSNPN and CDR2 as SVGIG (reference sequence). This CDR3 reads CAWSPGQSQETQYF. CDR3 bases: TGTGCCTGGAGCCCCGGACAGAGCCAAGAGACCCAGTACTTC. Complete variable domain (other parts from reference TRBV30 and TRBJ2-5): SQTIHQWPATLVQPVGSPLSLECTVEGTSNPNLYWYRQAAGRGLQLLFYSVGIGQISSEVPQNLSASRPQDRQFILSSKKLLLSDSGFYLCAWSPGQSQETQYFGPGTRLLVL.

This clone was seen only a few times. V usage is TRBV27 and J usage is TRBJ1-1; TRBD1 matches 7 bases. The germline CDR1 and CDR2 sequences are MNHEY and SMNVEV (reference sequence). The CDR3 consists of 14 residues. With V trimmed by 2 bases and J by 4 bases, 4 bases remained unmatched. CDR3 loop: CASSLTTGSTEAFF. DNA for the CDR3: TGTGCCAGCAGTTTAACGACAGGGAGCACTGAAGCTTTCTTT.

In this sample, this clone turned up a few times. The chain carries TRBV6-6 and TRBJ1-1, with D unclear. Per the germline V gene, CDR1 is MNHNY and CDR2 is SVGAGI (reference sequence). The CDR3 contains 14 residues. V was pared by 5 bases and J by 2 bases, with 12 bases between. The CDR3 DNA reads TGTGCCAGCAGTGCGTATCCGGGAAACACTGAAGCTTTCTTT. Translating gives CASSAYPGNTEAFF.

The chain uses TRBV27 and TRBJ2-3, with TRBD2 as a possible D gene (5 bases). The germline V and J ends were trimmed by 2 bases and 11 bases, with 11 bases remaining between them. This CDR3 comprises 12 residues. CDR1 is MNHEY, CDR2 SMNVEV, per germline (reference sequence). Here the CDR3 reads CASSLRPGMQYF. The CDR3 DNA reads TGTGCCAGCAGTTTACGCCCGGGAATGCAGTATTTT.

A few counts support this clone. This rearrangement joins TRBV19 to TRBJ2-3; 10 bases match TRBD2. The CDR3 sequence is 15 residues long. Germline assignment: CDR1 LNHDA and CDR2 SQIVND (reference sequence). V shed 6 bases and J 6 bases; nucleotides not matched to a gene: 9. CDR3 nucleotides: TGTGCCAGTAGCCCGGCTAGCGGGAGTTGGGATACGCAGTATTTT. Translation gives CASSPASGSWDTQYF.

V and J are TRBV7-2 and TRBJ2-2; 9 positions match TRBD2. After removal of 6 bases from V and 6 bases from J, the junction contained 8 bases not matched to a gene. The CDR3 sequence is 15 residues long. The germline V gene encodes CDR1 SGHTA and CDR2 FQGNSA. CDR3 DNA sequence: TGTGCCAGCAGAGCCGGGACTAGCCGGGCCGGGGAGCTGTTTTTT. Its translation is CASRAGTSRAGELFF.

Only a few counts were recorded for this clone. The chain combines TRBV29-1 with TRBJ2-1, with 13 bases that match TRBD2. V gave up 4 bases and J gave up 9 bases; unmatched junction bases: 6. The CDR3 totals 14 residues. Germline assignment: CDR1 SQVTM and CDR2 ANQGSEA. As DNA, the CDR3 is TGCAGCGTTGGTGGACTAGCGGGAGAGGGTGAGCAGTTCTTC. Protein sequence: CSVGGLAGEGEQFF.

This chain connects TRBV7-3 to TRBJ2-1, with 7 bases that match TRBD1. V gave up 5 bases and J gave up 4 bases; unmatched junction bases: 8. The germline gives CDR1 SGHTA, CDR2 FQGTGA. The CDR3 is 15 residues long. This chain's CDR3 is CASSLAGTVYNEQFF. In nucleotides, the CDR3 is TGTGCCAGCAGCCTCGCCGGGACAGTATACAATGAGCAGTTCTTC.